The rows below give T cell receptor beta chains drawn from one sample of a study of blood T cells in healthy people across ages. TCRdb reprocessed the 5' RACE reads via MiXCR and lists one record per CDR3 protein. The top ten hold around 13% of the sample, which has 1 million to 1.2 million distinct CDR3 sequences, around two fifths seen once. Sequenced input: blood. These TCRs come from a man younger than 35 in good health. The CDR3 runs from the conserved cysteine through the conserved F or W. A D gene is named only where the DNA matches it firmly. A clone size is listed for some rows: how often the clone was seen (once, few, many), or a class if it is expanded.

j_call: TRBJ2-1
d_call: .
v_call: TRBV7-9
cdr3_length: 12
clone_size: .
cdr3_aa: CASRWTTLTLFF
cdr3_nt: TGTGCCAGCAGGTGGACAACCCTAACCCTGTTCTTC

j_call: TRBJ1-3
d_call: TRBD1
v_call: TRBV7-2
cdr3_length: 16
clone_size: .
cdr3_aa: CASSLRTGGSGNTIYF
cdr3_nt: TGTGCCAGCAGCCTTAGGACAGGGGGATCTGGAAACACCATATATTTT

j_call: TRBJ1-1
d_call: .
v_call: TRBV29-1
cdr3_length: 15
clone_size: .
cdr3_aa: CSVSSGTRANTEAFF
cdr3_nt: TGCAGCGTCTCATCCGGGACCCGGGCGAACACTGAAGCTTTCTTT

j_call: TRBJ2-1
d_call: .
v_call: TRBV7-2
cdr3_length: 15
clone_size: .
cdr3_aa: CASSHSLGLYNEQFF
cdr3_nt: TGTGCCAGCAGCCACTCTTTGGGGCTCTACAATGAGCAGTTCTTC

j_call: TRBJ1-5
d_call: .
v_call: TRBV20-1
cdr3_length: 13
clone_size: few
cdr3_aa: CSARGQRNQPQHF
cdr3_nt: TGCAGTGCTAGAGGACAGAGAAATCAGCCCCAGCATTTT

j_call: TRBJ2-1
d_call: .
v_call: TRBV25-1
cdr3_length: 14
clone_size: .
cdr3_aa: CASSESRFGETQFF
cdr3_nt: TGTGCCAGCAGTGAAAGTCGGTTTGGAGAGACCCAGTTCTTC

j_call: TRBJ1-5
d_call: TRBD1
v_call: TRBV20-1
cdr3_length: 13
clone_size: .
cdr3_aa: CSATGQGNEPQHF
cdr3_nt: TGCAGTGCTACTGGACAGGGGAATGAGCCCCAGCATTTT

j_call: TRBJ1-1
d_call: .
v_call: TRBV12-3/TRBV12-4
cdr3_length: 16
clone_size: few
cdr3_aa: CASTPQAGMKNTEAFF
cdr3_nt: TGTGCCAGCACCCCCCAAGCAGGGATGAAGAACACTGAAGCTTTCTTT

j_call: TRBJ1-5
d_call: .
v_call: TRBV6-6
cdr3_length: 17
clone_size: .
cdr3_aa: CASRDTVGQGGNQPQHF
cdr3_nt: TGTGCCAGCAGGGACACGGTGGGCCAGGGAGGGAATCAGCCCCAGCATTTT

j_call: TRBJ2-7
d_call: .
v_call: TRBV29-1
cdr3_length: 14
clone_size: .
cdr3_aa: CSVEGFAGLYEQYF
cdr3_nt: TGCAGCGTTGAAGGGTTCGCGGGGCTCTACGAGCAGTACTTC

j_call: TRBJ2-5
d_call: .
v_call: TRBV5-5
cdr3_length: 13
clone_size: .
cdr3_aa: CASSLGLTETQYF
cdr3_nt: TGTGCCAGCAGCTTGGGGCTGACGGAGACCCAGTACTTC

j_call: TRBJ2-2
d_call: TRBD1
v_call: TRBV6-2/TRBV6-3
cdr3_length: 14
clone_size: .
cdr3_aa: CASRDRVDTGELFF
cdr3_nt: TGTGCCAGCCGGGACAGGGTTGACACCGGGGAGCTGTTTTTT

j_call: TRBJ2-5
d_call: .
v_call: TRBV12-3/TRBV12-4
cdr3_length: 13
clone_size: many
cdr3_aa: CASSAGQQETQYF
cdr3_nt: TGTGCCAGCAGTGCGGGACAGCAAGAGACCCAGTACTTC

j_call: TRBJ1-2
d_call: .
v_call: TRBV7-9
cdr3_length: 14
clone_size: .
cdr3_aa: CASSAIGQIYGYTF
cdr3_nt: TGTGCCAGCAGCGCTATTGGACAGATCTATGGCTACACCTTC

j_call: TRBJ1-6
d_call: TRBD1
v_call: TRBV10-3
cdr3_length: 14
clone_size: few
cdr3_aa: CATSGTDHNSPLHF
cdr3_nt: TGTGCCACCTCGGGGACAGACCATAATTCACCCCTCCACTTT

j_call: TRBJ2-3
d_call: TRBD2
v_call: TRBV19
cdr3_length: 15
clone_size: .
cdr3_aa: CASSIGLADTDTQYF
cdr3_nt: TGTGCCAGTAGTATCGGACTAGCGGACACAGATACGCAGTATTTT

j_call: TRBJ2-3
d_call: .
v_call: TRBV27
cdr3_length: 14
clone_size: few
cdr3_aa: CASSPRPLTDTQYF
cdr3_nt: TGTGCCAGCAGTCCCCGGCCGCTCACAGATACGCAGTATTTT

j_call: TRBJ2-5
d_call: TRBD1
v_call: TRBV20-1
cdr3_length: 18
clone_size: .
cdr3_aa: CSARDLKGTGGMQETQYF
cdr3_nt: TGCAGTGCTAGAGATCTAAAGGGCACAGGGGGCATGCAAGAGACCCAGTACTTC

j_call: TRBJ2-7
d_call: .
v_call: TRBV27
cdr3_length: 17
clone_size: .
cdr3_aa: CASSLEYSGIGTYEQYF
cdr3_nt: TGTGCCAGCAGTTTAGAGTACTCGGGGATTGGTACCTACGAGCAGTACTTC

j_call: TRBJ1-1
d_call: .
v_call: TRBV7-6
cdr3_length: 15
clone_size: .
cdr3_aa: CASSLAGRASTEAFF
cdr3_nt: TGTGCCAGCAGCTTAGCGGGCAGGGCATCCACTGAAGCTTTCTTT

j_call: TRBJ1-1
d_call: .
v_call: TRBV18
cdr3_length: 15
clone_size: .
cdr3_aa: CASSPPGSRNTEAFF
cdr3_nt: TGTGCCAGCTCACCCCCGGGATCCAGGAACACTGAAGCTTTCTTT

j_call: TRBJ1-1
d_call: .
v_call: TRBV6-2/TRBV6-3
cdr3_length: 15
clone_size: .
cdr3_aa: CASNRAQGKNTEAFF
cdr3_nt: TGTGCCAGCAACCGTGCTCAGGGGAAGAACACTGAAGCTTTCTTT

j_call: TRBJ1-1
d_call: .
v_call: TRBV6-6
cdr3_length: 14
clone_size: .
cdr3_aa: CASGYSGPNTEAFF
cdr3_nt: TGTGCCAGCGGTTACTCAGGGCCGAACACTGAAGCTTTCTTT

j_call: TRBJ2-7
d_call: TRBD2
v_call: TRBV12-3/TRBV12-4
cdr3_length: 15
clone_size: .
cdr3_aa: CASSPTSGGNNEQYF
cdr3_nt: TGTGCCAGCAGCCCGACTAGCGGGGGAAACAATGAGCAGTACTTC

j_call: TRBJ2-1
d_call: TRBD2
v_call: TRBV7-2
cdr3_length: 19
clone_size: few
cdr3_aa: CASSSRFSGVFPSYNEQFF
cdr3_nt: TGTGCCAGCAGCTCTCGGTTTAGCGGGGTCTTTCCCTCCTACAATGAGCAGTTCTTC

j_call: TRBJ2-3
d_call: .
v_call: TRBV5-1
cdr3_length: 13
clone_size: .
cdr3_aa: CASSRMDSSTQYF
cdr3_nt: TGCGCCAGCAGCAGGATGGACAGTAGTACGCAGTATTTT

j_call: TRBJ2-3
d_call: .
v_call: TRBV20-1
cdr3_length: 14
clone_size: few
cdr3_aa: CSASGTSLTDTQYF
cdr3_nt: TGCAGTGCTAGCGGGACATCCCTTACAGATACGCAGTATTTT

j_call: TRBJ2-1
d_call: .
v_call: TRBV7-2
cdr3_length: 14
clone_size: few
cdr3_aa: CASSAGLNDNEQFF
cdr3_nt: TGTGCCAGCAGCGCCGGGCTGAATGACAATGAGCAGTTCTTC

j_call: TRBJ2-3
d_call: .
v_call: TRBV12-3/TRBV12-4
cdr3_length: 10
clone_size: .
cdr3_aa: CAILTDTRYF
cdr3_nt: TGTGCCATCCTGACAGATACGCGGTATTTT

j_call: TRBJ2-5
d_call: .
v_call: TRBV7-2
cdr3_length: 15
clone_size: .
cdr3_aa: CASSSERSPSETQYF
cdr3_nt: TGTGCCAGCAGCTCGGAACGTTCGCCTTCGGAGACCCAGTACTTC

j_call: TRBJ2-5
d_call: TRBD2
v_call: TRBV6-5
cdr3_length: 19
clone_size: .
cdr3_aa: CASSYSAFSRGDSYNEQYF
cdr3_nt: TGTGCCAGCAGTTACTCGGCGTTCTCGCGGGGGGACTCCTACAATGAGCAGTACTTC